Each of the 32 T cell receptor beta chains below was sequenced from the same sample in a study of shared clonotypes between healthy human individuals (dated by TCRdb to 2020 to 2021). Library prep was done by the immunoSEQ multiplex PCR assay. TCRdb retrieved this table from immuneACCESS and kept in-frame rearrangements only. Not all clones are present; in checked studies, unresolved V genes account for under half, and no reason is known for the remainder. The sample table holds approximately 2.5 million clones, of which around 94% were seen once. Over 0.12% of the sample comes from the top ten. What was sequenced was naive CD4+ T cells sorted from blood. The sample's cell subset or site label, decoded: CD45RA+ positively selected. Receptor source: a man aged 18 to 30 in good health.

The V call is TRBV11-2, the J call TRBJ2-1; unclear D gene. CDR1 and CDR2 (germline): SGHAT, FQNNGV. Between the trimmed V and J ends, which lost 4 bases and 0 bases, there was a span of 16 bases. This CDR3 has 17 residues. The CDR3 sequence: CASSSISQLSSYNEQFF. CDR3 nucleotide sequence: TGTGCCAGCAGCTCTATCTCACAGTTAAGCTCCTACAATGAGCAGTTCTTC.

J is TRBJ2-7 and V is TRBV19, with D perhaps matching TRBD1 (6 bases). The CDR3 contains 17 residues. Between the trimmed V and J ends, which lost 3 bases and 0 bases, there was a span of 18 bases. The germline CDR1 and CDR2 sequences are LNHDA and SQIVND (reference sequence). CDR3 coding DNA: TGTGCCAGTAGTATCAGGGGAGACAGTTTCCTCTCCTACGAGCAGTACTTC. Protein: CASSIRGDSFLSYEQYF.

This chain uses TRBV7-9 with TRBJ2-2; no definite D call. From germline, CDR1 is SEHNR and CDR2 FQNEAQ (reference sequence). V lost 1 base, J lost 8 bases, and 8 bases lay in between. The CDR3 spans 13 residues. The CDR3 sequence: CASSLDPYGELFF. The CDR3 coding sequence is TGTGCCAGCAGCTTAGATCCGTATGGGGAGCTGTTTTTT.

The chain employs TRBV27 and TRBJ1-6; TRBD1 is a possible D gene (5 bases). CDR1 is MNHEY, CDR2 SMNVEV, per germline (reference sequence). Between the trimmed V and J ends, which lost 6 bases and 4 bases, there was a span of 13 bases. CDR3 length: 15 amino acids. This CDR3 is CASSPLDRYNSPLHF. The DNA for the CDR3 is TGTGCCAGCAGCCCCCTTGACAGATATAATTCACCCCTCCACTTT.

V gene TRBV10-2 combines with J gene TRBJ2-7; D is possibly TRBD1 (5 bases). Trimming removed 9 bases at V and 4 bases at J, with 22 bases between. The CDR3 has 15 residues. CDR1 WSHSY and CDR2 SAAADI come from the germline V gene. Written as DNA, the CDR3 is TGCGCCAGTCTCGATGGGGCCCATGGCCAATACGAGCAGTACTTC. This gives the protein CASLDGAHGQYEQYF.

This clone was detected once. The CDR3 loop reads CASSLDRGFSYEQYF. The CDR3 coding sequence is TGTGCCAGCAGCTTAGACAGGGGCTTCTCCTACGAGCAGTACTTC. V usage is TRBV7-8 and J usage is TRBJ2-7; 7 bases match TRBD1. The CDR3 consists of 15 residues. The germline gives CDR1 SGHVS, CDR2 FQNEAQ. The V and J ends lost 1 base and 0 bases, in that order; junction bases with no gene match: 3.

This chain connects TRBV18 to TRBJ1-5; no firm D call. The CDR3 consists of 15 residues. Germline V gives CDR1 KGHSH, CDR2 LQKENI. Trimming took off 2 bases at V and 7 bases at J, with 15 bases between the two ends. DNA for the CDR3: TGTGCCAGCTCACCAGGAAGGGCAGAAGGACAGCCCCAGCATTTT. Its protein is CASSPGRAEGQPQHF. Full variable domain (rest looked up from reference TRBV18 and TRBJ1-5): NAGVMQNPRHLVRRRGQEARLRCSPMKGHSHVYWYRQLPEEGLKFMVYLQKENIIDESGMPKERFSAEFPKEGPSILRIQQVVRGDSAAYFCASSPGRAEGQPQHFGDGTRLSIL.

The chain joins TRBV12-1 to TRBJ2-7; the table's D gene call, TRBD1, was not cross checked with the DNA. TRBV12-1 represents a pseudogene. The CDR3 is 14 amino acids. Here the CDR3 DNA reads TGTGCCAGCAGCCCCTGGGACAGAGGTTACGAGCAGTACTTC. Amino acid sequence: CASSPWDRGYEQYF.

This sequence joins TRBV21-1 and TRBJ1-2; the D call in the table, TRBD1, was not verified against the DNA. TRBV21-1 is a listed pseudogene. The CDR3 loop spans 12 amino acids. The DNA for the CDR3 is TGTGCCAGCAGCGAAAGACAGGGTACCTACACCTTC. This codes for CASSERQGTYTF.

This clone was detected only once. This chain joins TRBV28 and TRBJ1-2, with 7 bases that match TRBD1. The germline gives CDR1 MDHEN, CDR2 SYDVKM. The CDR3 extends over 15 amino acids. V shed 5 bases, J shed 8 bases, and the junction held 14 bases outside the gene matches. The CDR3 nucleotides read TGTGCCAGCAGTCCCACATCACAGGGGCAGGACGGCTACACCTTC. Residues: CASSPTSQGQDGYTF.

The rearrangement links TRBV7-2 to TRBJ1-4; D uncertain. This CDR3 has 13 residues. Trimming removed 1 base at V and 4 bases at J, with 4 bases between. Per germline, CDR1 SGHTA and CDR2 FQGNSA. The CDR3 nucleotides read TGTGCCAGCAGCTTAGGGAATAATGAAAAACTGTTTTTT. Protein: CASSLGNNEKLFF.

The sample holds a few counts of this clone. The chain joins TRBV7-9 to TRBJ1-5; unclear D gene. The germline V gene has CDR1 SEHNR and CDR2 FQNEAQ (reference sequence). Trimming took 4 bases from V and 3 from J, leaving 10 bases between them. The CDR3 is made up of 14 amino acids. The CDR3 here is CASSSDGNNQPQHF. Here the CDR3 DNA reads TGTGCCAGCAGCTCGGACGGTAACAATCAGCCCCAGCATTTT.

Here the CDR3 reads CASSDQGLAGKETQYF. The CDR3 bases are TGTGCCAGCAGTGATCAGGGACTAGCGGGGAAGGAGACCCAGTACTTC. The V and J genes are TRBV2 and TRBJ2-5; TRBD2 matches at 13 bases. CDR3 length: 16 amino acids. CDR1 is SNHLY, CDR2 FYNNEI, per germline. The junction had 6 bases not matched to a gene; V was cut back by 3 bases and J by 5 bases.

The chain is built from TRBV6-1 and TRBJ1-5; no firm D call. Germline V gene data show CDR1 as MNHNS and CDR2 as SASEGT. CDR3 length: 14 amino acids. V was clipped by 2 bases and J by 3 bases, with 8 bases between them. The DNA of the CDR3 is TGTGCCAGCAGTGAACATCTCGACAATCAGCCCCAGCATTTT. Translating it yields CASSEHLDNQPQHF.

This clone was detected only a few times. The rearrangement links TRBV5-1 to TRBJ2-5; D gene ambiguous. Trimming shortened V by 0 bases and J by 0 bases, and 6 bases separated the two germline ends. Germline values: CDR1 SGHRS, CDR2 YFSETQ. This CDR3 is built from 14 residues. The CDR3 spells CASSLAEYQETQYF. The CDR3 DNA reads as TGCGCCAGCAGCTTGGCTGAGTACCAAGAGACCCAGTACTTC.

V and J are TRBV5-1 and TRBJ2-7; perhaps TRBD2 as D (5 bases). Trimming took 4 bases from V and 3 from J, leaving 11 bases between them. Per the germline V gene, CDR1 is SGHRS and CDR2 is YFSETQ. The CDR3 runs to 13 residues. This CDR3 is CASSPGEIYEQYF. The DNA of the CDR3 is TGCGCCAGCAGCCCCGGGGAGATCTACGAGCAGTACTTC.

In DNA, the CDR3 is TGTGCCTGGGGCCCGACCAGGGGGAACTATGGCTACACCTTC. It codes for CAWGPTRGNYGYTF. The V gene is TRBV30, the J gene TRBJ1-2; 7 bases match TRBD1. J was trimmed by 2 bases and V by 5 bases; bases with no gene match: 8. The CDR3 consists of 14 residues. Per germline, CDR1 GTSNPN and CDR2 SVGIG (reference sequence).

V and J are TRBV10-1 and TRBJ2-1, with D possibly matching TRBD2 (7 bases). The CDR3 covers 13 residues. Germline V gene lookup returns CDR1 WNHNN and CDR2 SYGVQD (reference sequence). V was pared by 10 bases and J by 7 bases, with 17 bases between. CDR3 sequence reads: CATRGGDWNEQFF. In nucleotides, the CDR3 is TGCGCCACCCGAGGGGGGGATTGGAATGAGCAGTTCTTC.

A single count supports this clone. This chain uses TRBV10-2 with TRBJ2-1; 10 positions agree with TRBD2. The V segment lost 6 bases and the J segment 0 bases; nucleotides outside the gene matches: 2. The germline CDR1 and CDR2 sequences are WSHSY and SAAADI. The CDR3 has 15 residues. Written as DNA, the CDR3 is TGCGCCAGCAGCTGGACTAGCGGCTCCTACAATGAGCAGTTCTTC. Translation: CASSWTSGSYNEQFF.

The J gene is TRBJ2-7, the V gene TRBV18; no definite D call. The CDR3 is 14 amino acids. The V end lost 2 bases, the J end lost 5 bases, and 13 bases lay between the germline ends. Germline V CDR1 and CDR2: KGHSH, LQKENI. The DNA of the CDR3 is TGTGCCAGCTCACCAGCCTCCCGTCTACACGAGCAGTACTTC. It yields the protein CASSPASRLHEQYF.

The chain uses TRBV29-1 and TRBJ2-7; TRBD1 matches 7 bases. The CDR3 is 15 amino acids. Germline CDR1 reads SQVTM; CDR2 reads ANQGSEA. Trimming at V came to 7 bases and at J to 5 bases, leaving 17 bases not matched to a gene. The DNA of the CDR3 is TGCAGCGCCTACCTAGACAGGGTAGGCGCTGACGAGCAGTACTTC. Residues: CSAYLDRVGADEQYF.

This chain links TRBV30 with TRBJ2-5; D not certain. V was trimmed by 0 bases and J by 5 bases, leaving 10 bases between them. The CDR3 covers 13 residues. Per the germline V gene, CDR1 is GTSNPN and CDR2 is SVGIG (reference sequence). The chain's CDR3 is CAWSVNVGETQYF. The DNA of the CDR3 is TGTGCCTGGAGTGTAAATGTGGGGGAGACCCAGTACTTC.

J is TRBJ1-2 and V is TRBV6-5, with D perhaps TRBD1 (5 bases). With 4 bases removed from V and 0 bases from J, the gap between germline ends came to 9 bases. Looked up from germline, CDR1 is MNHEY and CDR2 is SVGAGI. The CDR3 consists of 14 residues. Written as DNA, the CDR3 is TGTGCCAGCAGTTTCGACAGTCCTAACTATGGCTACACCTTC. It yields the protein CASSFDSPNYGYTF.

Only one count was recorded for this clone. The chain couples TRBV5-1 to TRBJ2-1; weak D call: TRBD2 (5 bases). The germline gives CDR1 SGHRS, CDR2 YFSETQ. The V gene lost 2 bases and the J gene lost 5 bases, with 11 bases spanning the gap. The CDR3 loop spans 14 amino acids. The chain's CDR3 is CASSLLDSHNEQFF. In DNA form, the CDR3 reads TGCGCCAGCAGCTTACTGGACTCGCACAATGAGCAGTTCTTC.

This chain uses TRBV7-2 with TRBJ1-3, with D uncertain. The germline gives CDR1 SGHTA, CDR2 FQGNSA. This CDR3 contains 14 residues. Deletions cut 1 base from V and 4 bases from J, with 8 bases between. The CDR3 DNA is TGTGCCAGCAGCTTAGGGCAGGCGGGAAACACCATATATTTT. It specifies CASSLGQAGNTIYF.

The chain has TRBV11-3 and TRBJ2-1; weak D call: TRBD2 (5 bases). The CDR3 covers 14 residues. V dropped 0 bases and J dropped 5 bases, with 8 bases sitting between them. Per germline, CDR1 SGHNT and CDR2 YENEEA. As DNA, the CDR3 is TGTGCCAGCAGCTTAGACCCTAGCCACAATGAGCAGTTCTTC. It encodes CASSLDPSHNEQFF. Supplemented by reference TRBV11-3 and TRBJ2-1, the full variable domain reads EAGVVQSPRYKIIEKKQPVAFWCNPISGHNTLYWYLQNLGQGPELLIRYENEEAVDDSQLPKDRFSAERLKGVDSTLKIQPAELGDSAVYLCASSLDPSHNEQFFGPGTRLTVL.

This clone was seen a single time. The rearrangement uses TRBV11-2 and TRBJ2-5; D is undetermined. The length of the CDR3 is 14 residues. The V end was cut by 6 bases, the J end by 5 bases, with 16 bases between. CDR1 and CDR2 from the germline V gene are SGHAT and FQNNGV. The CDR3, as DNA: TGTGCCAGCAGGGACGGCTTCCTGGGGGAGACCCAGTACTTC. Its protein is CASRDGFLGETQYF.

The chain links TRBV9 to TRBJ1-4; unclear D gene. Trimming left V 3 bases short and J 2 bases short, with 20 bases between. From germline, CDR1 is SGDLS and CDR2 YYNGEE. CDR3 length: 18 residues. CDR3 residues: CASSAPMVNNPTNEKLFF. DNA of the CDR3: TGTGCCAGCAGCGCTCCCATGGTCAATAATCCGACTAATGAAAAACTGTTTTTT.

This clone was recorded only once. The CDR3 region has the DNA TGTGCCAGCAGCTTGGGCGGGGAAAGGGGCTACACCTTC. Its translation: CASSLGGERGYTF. The V gene is TRBV5-6, the J gene TRBJ1-2; no definite D call. Trimming removed 0 bases at V and 8 bases at J, with 11 bases between. Germline CDR1 SGHDT, CDR2 YYEEEE. CDR3 length: 13 amino acids.

The chain's CDR3 is CASRPGQARGAFF. The CDR3 nucleotides read TGTGCCAGTAGACCCGGACAGGCCCGGGGAGCTTTCTTT. This sequence joins TRBV19 and TRBJ1-1, with 7 bases fitting TRBD1. Trimming cost V 6 bases and J 10 bases; bases outside gene matches: 11. The CDR3 sequence is 13 residues long. Germline CDR1 LNHDA, CDR2 SQIVND (reference sequence).

This chain uses TRBV4-3 with TRBJ1-6, with D maybe TRBD1 (5 bases). Germline-derived CDR1 and CDR2 are LGHNA and YSLEER. The CDR3 spans 15 residues. The V gene lost 0 bases and the J gene lost 10 bases, with 13 bases spanning the gap. The CDR3 nucleotides are TGCGCCAGCAGCCAAGATGGGGGAAAAGACTCACCCCTCCACTTT. The encoded protein is CASSQDGGKDSPLHF.

V and J are TRBV27 and TRBJ2-5, with D unclear. The germline gives CDR1 MNHEY, CDR2 SMNVEV (reference sequence). Trimming removed 6 bases at V and 3 bases at J, with 8 bases between. The CDR3 extends over 12 amino acids. The CDR3 here is CASSHLKETQYF. The CDR3 DNA reads TGTGCCAGCAGCCACTTGAAAGAGACCCAGTACTTC.